One and the same sample provided the 13 T cell receptor beta chains below, sequenced in a study of blood T cell repertoires in COVID-19 (dated by TCRdb to 2018 to 2021). Preparation of the library involved the immunoSEQ multiplex PCR assay. The table was pulled from immuneACCESS by TCRdb, which kept in-frame rearrangements only. Such tables lose some clones; where checked, under half of the loss comes from unresolved V genes, and the rest has no known cause. The sample table holds some 100,000 clones, of which 88% were seen once. The ten largest clones represent roughly 8.3% of the sample. Sequencing was performed on peripheral blood. These receptors came from a woman in her 70s with acute or convalescent COVID-19.

The V call is TRBV20-1, the J call TRBJ2-1, with a tentative D call TRBD2 (6 bases). With 3 bases removed from V and 2 bases from J, the gap between germline ends came to 11 bases. The CDR3 spans 14 residues. Germline assignment: CDR1 DFQATT and CDR2 SNEGSKA (reference sequence). The CDR3 protein is CSASGGATYNEQFF. CDR3 bases: TGCAGTGCTAGTGGCGGGGCAACCTACAATGAGCAGTTCTTC.

For the CDR3, the DNA is TGTGCCAGCAGTCTCGGGACAGTACGCGAGCAGTACTTC. Protein: CASSLGTVREQYF. The chain joins TRBV12-3 or TRBV12-4 to TRBJ2-7, with 7 positions matching TRBD1. The CDR3 has 13 residues. The V gene end was trimmed by 5 bases and the J gene end by 6 bases; junction bases not matched to a gene: 7.

The CDR3 region is CASSLGAGSGRSSYEQYF. The DNA of the CDR3 is TGCGCCAGCAGCTTGGGGGCGGGTAGCGGGAGGAGCTCCTACGAGCAGTACTTC. The genes are TRBV5-1 and TRBJ2-7; 10 bases agree with TRBD2. Germline lookup yields CDR1 SGHRS and CDR2 YFSETQ. The CDR3 has 18 residues. V was pared by 0 bases and J by 0 bases, with 9 bases of the junction left unmatched.

The chain combines TRBV19 with TRBJ2-2; TRBD1 matches at 7 bases. CDR1 is LNHDA and CDR2 is SQIVND in the germline V gene (reference sequence). The CDR3 covers 16 residues. V gave up 6 bases and J gave up 0 bases; unmatched junction bases: 7. In DNA, the CDR3 is TGTGCCAGTAGCCCGGACAGGAGTACGAACACCGGGGAGCTGTTTTTT. Its protein is CASSPDRSTNTGELFF.

The chain employs TRBV21-1 and TRBJ1-1. TRBV21-1 is a pseudogene segment. The length of the CDR3 is 15 residues. DNA for the CDR3: TGTGCCAGCAGCAAAGAGGAGGGATCCAACACTGAAGCTTTCTTT. Translating gives CASSKEEGSNTEAFF.

The chain is built from TRBV4-1 and TRBJ1-5; a weak D match, TRBD1 (5 bases). This CDR3 is 14 amino acids long. Germline CDR1 reads MGHRA; CDR2 reads YSYEKL. V was trimmed by 4 bases and J by 8 bases, leaving 15 bases between them. The CDR3 loop is CASSRGGSLEPQHF. CDR3 bases: TGCGCCAGCAGCCGTGGGGGGAGTTTGGAGCCCCAGCATTTT.

The J gene is TRBJ1-5, the V gene TRBV11-2; D remains ambiguous. The CDR3 loop spans 13 amino acids. Germline loops: CDR1 SGHAT, CDR2 FQNNGV. V was pared by 0 bases and J by 6 bases, with 6 bases between. The CDR3 region has the DNA TGTGCCAGCAGCTTAGATCTGTCTCAGCCCCAGCATTTT. This sequence encodes CASSLDLSQPQHF.

This clone was detected only once. J is TRBJ1-5 and V is TRBV6-1; D is unresolved. The germline V and J ends were trimmed by 0 bases and 5 bases, with 14 bases remaining between them. The CDR3 is 16 residues long. The germline gives CDR1 MNHNS, CDR2 SASEGT. CDR3 nucleotides: TGTGCCAGCAGTGAAGCGCCATACGAGGGTTATCAGCCCCAGCATTTT. This encodes CASSEAPYEGYQPQHF.

As DNA, the CDR3 is TGTGCCAGCTCACAACAGGAACTGAATGAAAAACTGTTTTTT. This encodes CASSQQELNEKLFF. The chain joins TRBV18 to TRBJ1-4, with D possibly TRBD1 on 5 matching bases. V gave up 4 bases and J gave up 5 bases, with 11 bases separating them. Germline V gene data show CDR1 as KGHSH and CDR2 as LQKENI. This CDR3 has 14 amino acids.

The chain uses TRBV28 and TRBJ2-5, with 10 bases lining up with TRBD2. Germline V gene lookup returns CDR1 MDHEN and CDR2 SYDVKM. This CDR3 has 15 amino acids. The V segment lost 6 bases and the J segment 0 bases; nucleotides outside the gene matches: 4. CDR3 DNA sequence: TGTGCCAGCAGCCAAGCGGGAGGGTACCAAGAGACCCAGTACTTC. Amino acids: CASSQAGGYQETQYF.

V is TRBV3-1 (or the pseudogene TRBV3-2) and J is TRBJ2-1; 8 bases line up with TRBD2. CDR3 size: 14 residues. V shed 1 base, J shed 7 bases, and the junction held 3 bases outside the gene matches. Germline values: CDR1 LGHDT, CDR2 YNNKEL (reference sequence). In nucleotides, the CDR3 is TGTGCCAGCAGCCAAGCGGGGGGGGGTAATGAGCAGTTCTTC. Its protein is CASSQAGGGNEQFF.

This rearrangement joins TRBV6-6 to TRBJ1-5, with 12 nucleotides matching TRBD1. Germline CDR1 and CDR2: MNHNY and SVGAGI (reference sequence). V was clipped by 5 bases and J by 0 bases; unmatched bases: 14. CDR3 length equals 20 residues. For the CDR3, the DNA is TGTGCCAGCAGTCCCCCCGGGACAGGGGGCCGAATTGATAGCAATCAGCCCCAGCATTTT. Amino acid sequence: CASSPPGTGGRIDSNQPQHF.

The chain is built from TRBV3-1 (or the pseudogene TRBV3-2) and TRBJ2-5; 10 bases map to TRBD2. This CDR3 is 16 amino acids long. Germline CDR1 and CDR2: LGHDT and YNNKEL (reference sequence). J lost 5 bases, V lost 0 bases, and 6 bases had no gene match. The CDR3: CASSQELSGRTETQYF. DNA for the CDR3: TGTGCCAGCAGCCAAGAGCTTAGCGGGAGGACGGAGACCCAGTACTTC.